The 25 T cell receptor beta chains given below trace back to one sample, sequenced in a study of graft-versus-host responses after intestinal transplantation (dated by TCRdb to the early 2020s). To isolate intraepithelial and lamina propria lymphocytes from graft specimens, dithiothreitol, EDTA incubations and collagenase D digestion were used. The library was produced with the immunoSEQ multiplex PCR assay. TCRdb took this table from immuneACCESS and kept in-frame rearrangements with V and J called. Such tables lack part of the clones; where checked against another copy, unresolved V genes explain under half of the gap, and the rest is unexplained. For this sample the table gives some 20,000 clones, of which around 76% were detected only once. 6.5% to 9.5% of the sample belongs to the ten largest clones. The sample consisted of ileum tissue, taken less than 21 days after intestinal transplant. The receptors were gathered from a human patient who received an intestinal transplant, so some T cells may come from the graft donor.

The chain is built from TRBV7-9 and TRBJ2-1, with D unresolved. Trimming pared 7 bases from V and 8 bases from J, leaving 12 bases between. Germline-derived CDR1 and CDR2 are SEHNR and FQNEAQ (reference sequence). This CDR3 is built from 12 residues. CDR3 in amino acids: CASNRVGDEQFF. CDR3 sequence (DNA): TGTGCCAGCAACCGCGTGGGCGATGAGCAGTTCTTC.

The gene calls are TRBV6-5 and TRBJ2-1; D is ambiguous. This CDR3 spans 14 amino acids. Germline CDR1 reads MNHEY; CDR2 reads SVGAGI. With 3 bases removed from V and 9 bases from J, the gap between germline ends came to 15 bases. The CDR3 nucleotides read TGTGCCAGCAGTTATTCACCCGACTCTGGTGAGCAGTTCTTC. Translation gives CASSYSPDSGEQFF.

Here the CDR3 DNA reads TGCGCCAGCAGCTTGGAAGGGGTTTGGACTGAAGCTTTCTTT. Protein: CASSLEGVWTEAFF. The J gene is TRBJ1-1, the V gene TRBV5-1; a weak D match, TRBD1 (5 bases). CDR1 and CDR2 from the germline V gene are SGHRS and YFSETQ. V shed 0 bases and J shed 5 bases, with 11 bases lying between them. This CDR3 contains 14 residues.

The chain recombines TRBV4-2 with TRBJ1-1; 9 nucleotides align to TRBD1. J gave up 4 bases and V 0 bases, and 9 bases lay outside the gene matches. Germline loops: CDR1 LGHNA, CDR2 YNFKEQ. The length of the CDR3 is 17 residues. The CDR3 loop reads CASSQDLGQGGLTEAFF. In DNA form, the CDR3 reads TGTGCCAGCAGCCAAGACCTGGGACAGGGCGGTCTCACTGAAGCTTTCTTT.

The chain employs TRBV5-1 and TRBJ2-6; a possible D gene is TRBD2 (7 bases). Trimming took off 3 bases at V and 0 bases at J, with 16 bases between the two ends. The CDR3 is 18 amino acids. CDR1 SGHRS and CDR2 YFSETQ come from the germline V gene. Here the CDR3 reads CASSWTAGLISGANVLTF. The CDR3 DNA is TGCGCCAGCAGCTGGACAGCGGGACTGATCTCTGGGGCCAACGTCCTGACTTTC.

The count of this clone is one. This sequence joins TRBV4-3 and TRBJ2-5; D gene unclear. Trimming stripped 0 bases from V and 5 bases from J, with 4 bases between. Germline CDR1 reads LGHNA; CDR2 reads YSLEER. CDR3 length: 12 residues. CDR3 amino acids: CASSQERETQYF. For the CDR3, the DNA is TGCGCCAGCAGCCAAGAGAGGGAGACCCAGTACTTC.

The chain carries TRBV27 and TRBJ2-3; D remains unclear. Germline V gives CDR1 MNHEY, CDR2 SMNVEV (reference sequence). The CDR3 spans 12 residues. With 7 bases removed from V and 6 bases from J, the gap between germline ends came to 11 bases. The CDR3 region has the DNA TGTGCCAGCAAGCAGGTGTCGGATACGCAGTATTTT. This translates into CASKQVSDTQYF.

In its sample, this clone was seen a few times. The chain is built from TRBV5-1 and TRBJ2-3; 13 bases align to TRBD2. CDR3 length: 16 amino acids. Unmatched junction bases numbered 4, after V lost 2 bases and J lost 4 bases. From germline, CDR1 is SGHRS and CDR2 YFSETQ. CDR3 amino acids: CASSFTSGGAADTQYF. In nucleotides, the CDR3 is TGCGCCAGCAGCTTTACTAGCGGGGGGGCCGCAGATACGCAGTATTTT.

The V gene is TRBV2, the J gene TRBJ1-3; 8 bases are shared with TRBD1. The CDR3 is made up of 16 amino acids. Germline V gene data show CDR1 as SNHLY and CDR2 as FYNNEI. J was trimmed by 5 bases and V by 7 bases; bases with no gene match: 13. The CDR3 nucleotides are TGTGCCAGCACGGGGCAGGGGGCTGTTCCGCGAAACACCATATATTTT. It encodes CASTGQGAVPRNTIYF.

This chain uses TRBV5-8 with TRBJ1-2; 9 bases match TRBD1. The junction had 10 bases not matched to a gene; V was cut back by 0 bases and J by 4 bases. There are 17 residues in the CDR3. Germline CDR1 and CDR2: SGHTS and YDEGEE. In DNA, the CDR3 is TGTGCCAGCAGCTTGGGGGACAGGGCTCCTATAATCTATGGCTACACCTTC. The encoded protein is CASSLGDRAPIIYGYTF.

The J gene is TRBJ1-2, the V gene TRBV9; D not certain. The CDR3 has 15 amino acids. Germline values: CDR1 SGDLS, CDR2 YYNGEE. The germline V and J ends were trimmed by 0 bases and 1 base, with 10 bases remaining between them. CDR3 in DNA: TGTGCCAGCAGCGTAGCGCACAATTTTAACTATGGCTACACCTTC. Its protein is CASSVAHNFNYGYTF.

The gene calls are TRBV4-2 and TRBJ1-2; a possible D gene is TRBD1 (5 bases). With 1 base removed from V and 8 bases from J, the gap between germline ends came to 17 bases. Germline-derived CDR1 and CDR2 are LGHNA and YNFKEQ. The CDR3 totals 15 residues. CDR3 sequence: CASSQVDQGWYGYTF. The DNA of the CDR3 is TGTGCCAGCAGCCAAGTGGACCAGGGATGGTACGGCTACACCTTC.

V usage is TRBV28 and J usage is TRBJ2-1; 7 bases line up with TRBD2. Germline CDR1 and CDR2: MDHEN and SYDVKM. Trimming removed 8 bases from V and 13 bases from J; junction bases left unmatched: 14. The CDR3 length is 13 residues. CDR3 DNA: TGTGCCAGCTCGCCACCCTGGGGCGGGAGTCAGTTCTTC. It translates to CASSPPWGGSQFF.

In its sample, this clone was seen a few times. V gene TRBV29-1 combines with J gene TRBJ2-2, with D perhaps TRBD2 (6 bases). The CDR3 runs 12 residues. V dropped 5 bases and J dropped 7 bases, with 11 bases sitting between them. In germline, CDR1 is SQVTM, CDR2 ANQGSEA. This CDR3 reads CSVWGDGGELFF. The CDR3 DNA is TGCAGCGTTTGGGGGGATGGCGGGGAGCTGTTTTTT.

This clone is a singleton in its sample. The rearrangement uses TRBV6-5 and TRBJ1-4; the D is unclear. Deletions cut 6 bases from V and 5 bases from J, with 13 bases between. This CDR3 has 14 amino acids. Germline CDR1 MNHEY, CDR2 SVGAGI. In DNA form, the CDR3 reads TGTGCCAGCAGCCCCAGAAGAACGAATGAAAAACTGTTTTTT. Amino acids: CASSPRRTNEKLFF.

V and J are TRBV27 and TRBJ2-1, with 8 bases matching TRBD2. V dropped 3 bases and J dropped 7; count of bases not matched to a gene: 14. The length of the CDR3 is 17 residues. CDR1 and CDR2 from the germline V gene are MNHEY and SMNVEV (reference sequence). The CDR3, as DNA: TGTGCCAGCAGTTTGATACGGACGGGAGGGCCAGGAAATGAGCAGTTCTTC. It translates to CASSLIRTGGPGNEQFF.

The genes are TRBV11-3 and TRBJ2-1; 7 bases line up with TRBD2. The CDR3 has 19 amino acids. J was trimmed by 4 bases and V by 0 bases; bases with no gene match: 15. Germline V gene data show CDR1 as SGHNT and CDR2 as YENEEA. CDR3 protein: CASSLEFPPGRAGYNEQFF. In nucleotides, the CDR3 is TGTGCCAGCAGCTTAGAGTTCCCCCCCGGAAGAGCGGGGTACAATGAGCAGTTCTTC. Full variable domain (remainder filled in from reference TRBV11-3 and TRBJ2-1): EAGVVQSPRYKIIEKKQPVAFWCNPISGHNTLYWYLQNLGQGPELLIRYENEEAVDDSQLPKDRFSAERLKGVDSTLKIQPAELGDSAVYLCASSLEFPPGRAGYNEQFFGPGTRLTVL.

The chain combines TRBV5-1 with TRBJ2-3; no firm D call. Trimming left V 4 bases short and J 2 bases short, with 17 bases between. Germline loops: CDR1 SGHRS, CDR2 YFSETQ. The CDR3 totals 16 residues. The CDR3 sequence: CASSELKSEITDTQYF. CDR3 bases: TGCGCCAGCAGCGAGCTTAAGAGTGAAATCACAGATACGCAGTATTTT.

The genes are TRBV6-1 and TRBJ1-2; unclear D gene. Germline V lookup: CDR1 MNHNS, CDR2 SASEGT. V was cut by 0 bases and J by 2 bases, with 10 bases left in between. CDR3 length: 15 residues. CDR3 in DNA: TGTGCCAGCAGTGAAGCGATAGCAGCGAACTATGGCTACACCTTC. It yields the protein CASSEAIAANYGYTF.

V is TRBV7-6 and J is TRBJ1-5; D unresolved. V lost 0 bases to trimming and J lost 5 bases, with 5 bases between them. Germline lookup yields CDR1 SGHVS and CDR2 FNYEAQ. The CDR3 extends over 13 amino acids. The CDR3 nucleotides read TGTGCCAGCAGCTTAGCGCGAGATCAGCCCCAGCATTTT. Translating it yields CASSLARDQPQHF. Variable domain in full (rest from reference TRBV7-6 and TRBJ1-5): GAGVSQSPRYKVTKRGQDVALRCDPISGHVSLYWYRQALGQGPEFLTYFNYEAQQDKSGLPNDRFSAERPEGSISTLTIQRTEQRDSAMYRCASSLARDQPQHFGDGTRLSIL.

The CDR3 DNA reads as TGTGCCAGTAGTCCTGGCTCGTACAGGGAGAGATATAGCAATCAGCCCCAGCATTTT. It yields the protein CASSPGSYRERYSNQPQHF. The V and J genes are TRBV19 and TRBJ1-5, with D perhaps TRBD1 (6 bases). From germline, CDR1 is LNHDA and CDR2 SQIVND (reference sequence). The CDR3 is 19 residues long. Trimming stripped 5 bases from V and 0 bases from J, with 23 bases between.

This clone has more than one count but fewer than ten. The chain uses TRBV28 and TRBJ2-7; tentative D call: TRBD1 (6 bases). The length of the CDR3 is 12 residues. V was trimmed by 8 bases and J by 3 bases, leaving 11 bases between them. CDR1 is MDHEN, CDR2 SYDVKM, per germline. CDR3 region: CASRTVLYEQYF. CDR3 coding DNA: TGTGCCAGCCGGACAGTCCTCTACGAGCAGTACTTC.

The chain combines TRBV7-6 with TRBJ2-3; the match to TRBD2 covers 9 bases. CDR1 SGHVS and CDR2 FNYEAQ come from the germline V gene. With V trimmed by 2 bases and J by 0 bases, 9 bases remained unmatched. The CDR3 spans 18 residues. This CDR3 reads CASSLNPSGTDSTDTQYF. Here the CDR3 DNA reads TGTGCCAGCAGCTTAAATCCTAGCGGGACCGATAGCACAGATACGCAGTATTTT.

The CDR3 region is CTSSPSGRALSEAFF. The CDR3 coding sequence is TGCACCAGCAGCCCCAGTGGCAGGGCCCTTTCTGAAGCTTTCTTT. V usage is TRBV1 and J usage is TRBJ1-1; the D segment call TRBD1 is taken from the table without a DNA check. TRBV1 has pseudogene status. This CDR3 region has 15 residues.

CDR3 protein: CASKIAGEVNEQFF. CDR3 in DNA: TGTGCCAGTAAAATAGCGGGGGAGGTGAATGAGCAGTTCTTC. This chain joins TRBV19 and TRBJ2-1, with 9 bases that match TRBD2. Germline V lookup: CDR1 LNHDA, CDR2 SQIVND (reference sequence). V was pared by 7 bases and J by 7 bases, with 8 bases of the junction left unmatched. This CDR3 region has 14 residues.